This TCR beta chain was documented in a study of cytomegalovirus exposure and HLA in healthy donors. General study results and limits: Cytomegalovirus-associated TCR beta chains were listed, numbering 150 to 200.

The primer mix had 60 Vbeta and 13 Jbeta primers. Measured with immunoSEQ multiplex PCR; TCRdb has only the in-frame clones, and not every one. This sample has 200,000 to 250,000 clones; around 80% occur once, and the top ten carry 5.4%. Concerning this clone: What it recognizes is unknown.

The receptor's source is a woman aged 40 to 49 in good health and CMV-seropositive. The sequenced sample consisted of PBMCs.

The CDR3 sequence is CAWSRTGPILHF. The CDR3 nucleotides are TGTGCCTGGAGCCGGACAGGCCCGATCCTCCACTTT. This chain uses TRBV30 with TRBJ1-6, with TRBD1 matching 7 bases. Germline CDR1 and CDR2: GTSNPN and SVGIG (reference sequence). The trim removed 3 bases at V and 15 bases at J, leaving 8 bases unmatched. The CDR3 runs to 12 residues.